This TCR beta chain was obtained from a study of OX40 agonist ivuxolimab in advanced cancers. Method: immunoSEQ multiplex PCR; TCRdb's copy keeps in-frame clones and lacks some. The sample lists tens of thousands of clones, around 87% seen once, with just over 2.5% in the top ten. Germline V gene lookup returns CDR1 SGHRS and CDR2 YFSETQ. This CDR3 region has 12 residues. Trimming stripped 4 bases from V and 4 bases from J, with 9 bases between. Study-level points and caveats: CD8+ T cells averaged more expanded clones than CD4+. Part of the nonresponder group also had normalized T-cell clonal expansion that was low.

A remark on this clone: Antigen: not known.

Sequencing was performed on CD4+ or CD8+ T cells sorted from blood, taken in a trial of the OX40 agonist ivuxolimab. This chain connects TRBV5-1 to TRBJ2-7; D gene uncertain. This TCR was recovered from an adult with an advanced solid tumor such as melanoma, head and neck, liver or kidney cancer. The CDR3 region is CASSLTPYEQYF. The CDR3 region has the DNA TGCGCCAGCAGCCTGACACCGTACGAGCAGTACTTC. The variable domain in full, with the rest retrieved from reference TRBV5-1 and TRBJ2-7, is KAGVTQTPRYLIKTRGQQVTLSCSPISGHRSVSWYQQTPGQGLQFLFEYFSETQRNKGNFPGRFSGRQFSNSRSEMNVSTLELGDSALYLCASSLTPYEQYFGPGTRLTVT.